The clone carrying this TCR beta chain was observed a few times. Its target is unknown. Clones were sequenced by immunoSEQ multiplex PCR, and TCRdb holds only the in-frame ones, with some missing. The sample yields fewer than 50,000 clones, about 88% seen once. The data originate from a study of OX40 agonist ivuxolimab in advanced cancers. Per germline, CDR1 LGHNA and CDR2 YNFKEQ. The V gene lost 1 base and the J gene lost 8 bases, with 12 bases spanning the gap. The CDR3 extends over 15 amino acids. Study-wide points: Some patients who did not respond also had low normalized T-cell clonal expansion.

Here the sequenced sample was CD4+ or CD8+ T cells sorted from blood, taken in a trial of the OX40 agonist ivuxolimab. The gene calls are TRBV4-2 and TRBJ1-6; D is unresolved. This sequence originates from an adult with an advanced solid tumor such as melanoma, head and neck, liver or kidney cancer. CDR3 sequence: CASSQVRNMDSPLHF. CDR3 sequence (DNA): TGTGCCAGCAGCCAAGTTCGTAACATGGATTCACCCCTCCACTTT.